The clone carrying this TCR beta chain has just a few counts. TCRdb re-analysed the 5' RACE reads in MiXCR, keeping a single row per CDR3 protein. Among roughly 67,000 distinct CDR3 sequences listed, about a tenth were seen once. This CDR3 comprises 11 residues. The germline V and J ends were trimmed by 4 bases and 9 bases, with 8 bases remaining between them. Germline CDR1 MGHDK, CDR2 SYGVNS. This specimen belongs to a study of early T cells in non-severe SARS-CoV-2 infection. This receptor was taken from an adult who was a healthcare worker with PCR-confirmed SARS-CoV-2 infection or an uninfected control (not recorded which). The rearrangement joins TRBV25-1 to TRBJ2-3; D remains unclear. Sequences were obtained from whole blood. CDR3: CASSAADTQYF. CDR3 DNA sequence: TGTGCCAGCAGTGCAGCCGACACGCAGTATTTT.